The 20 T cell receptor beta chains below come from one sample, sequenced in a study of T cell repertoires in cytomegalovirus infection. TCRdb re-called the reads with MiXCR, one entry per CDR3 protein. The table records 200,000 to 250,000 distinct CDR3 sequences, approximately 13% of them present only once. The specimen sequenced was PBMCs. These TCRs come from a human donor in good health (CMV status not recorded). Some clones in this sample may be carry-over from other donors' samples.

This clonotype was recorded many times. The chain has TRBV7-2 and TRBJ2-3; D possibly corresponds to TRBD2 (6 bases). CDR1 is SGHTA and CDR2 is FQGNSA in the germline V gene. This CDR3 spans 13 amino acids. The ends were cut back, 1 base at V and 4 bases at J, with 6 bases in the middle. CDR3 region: CASSLGGADTQYF. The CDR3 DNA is TGTGCCAGCAGCTTAGGGGGGGCAGATACGCAGTATTTT.

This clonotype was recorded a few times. As DNA, the CDR3 is TGTGCCAGCAGCTTATTCGGGCAGTCGACTGAAGCTTTCTTT. Its protein product is CASSLFGQSTEAFF. The chain employs TRBV7-8 and TRBJ1-1; D uncertain. The length of the CDR3 is 14 residues. Trimming shortened V by 2 bases and J by 5 bases, and 12 bases separated the two germline ends. Germline lookup yields CDR1 SGHVS and CDR2 FQNEAQ.

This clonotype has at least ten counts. The chain's CDR3 is CASSLVGSRTADTQYF. In DNA, the CDR3 is TGTGCCAGCAGCTTAGTTGGGAGCCGGACGGCAGATACGCAGTATTTT. The genes are TRBV7-2 and TRBJ2-3; tentative D call: TRBD2 (5 bases). The length of the CDR3 is 16 residues. CDR1 and CDR2 (germline): SGHTA, FQGNSA. With 1 base removed from V and 4 bases from J, the gap between germline ends came to 15 bases.

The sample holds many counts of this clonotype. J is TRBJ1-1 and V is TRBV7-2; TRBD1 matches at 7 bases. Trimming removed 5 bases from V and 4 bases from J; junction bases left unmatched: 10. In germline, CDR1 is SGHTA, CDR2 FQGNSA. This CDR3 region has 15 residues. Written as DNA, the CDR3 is TGTGCCAGCAGCCCCAGACAGGGAAGTACCACTGAAGCTTTCTTT. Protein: CASSPRQGSTTEAFF.

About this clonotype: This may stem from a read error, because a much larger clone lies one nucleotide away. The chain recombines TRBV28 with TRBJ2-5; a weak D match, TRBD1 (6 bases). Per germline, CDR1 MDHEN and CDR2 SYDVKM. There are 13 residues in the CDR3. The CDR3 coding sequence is TGTGCCAGCATGGGGACAACGCAAGAGACCCGGTACTTC. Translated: CASMGTTQETRYF.

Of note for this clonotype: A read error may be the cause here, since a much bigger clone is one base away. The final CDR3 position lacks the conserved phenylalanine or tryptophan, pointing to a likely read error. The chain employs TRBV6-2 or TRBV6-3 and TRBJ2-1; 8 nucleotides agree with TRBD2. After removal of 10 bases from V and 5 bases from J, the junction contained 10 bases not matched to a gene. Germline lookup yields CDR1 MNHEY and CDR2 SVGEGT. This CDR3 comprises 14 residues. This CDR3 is CATKRAGDHNEQFL. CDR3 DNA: TGTGCCACCAAGAGAGCGGGAGACCACAATGAGCAGTTCTTA.

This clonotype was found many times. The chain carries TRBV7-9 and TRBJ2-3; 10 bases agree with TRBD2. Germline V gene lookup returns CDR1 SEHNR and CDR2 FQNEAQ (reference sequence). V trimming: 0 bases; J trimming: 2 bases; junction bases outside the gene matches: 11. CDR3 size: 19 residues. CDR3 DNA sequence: TGTGCCAGCAGCTTAGCTAGCGGGGGGTATCTCGGGCACACAGATACGCAGTATTTT. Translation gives CASSLASGGYLGHTDTQYF.

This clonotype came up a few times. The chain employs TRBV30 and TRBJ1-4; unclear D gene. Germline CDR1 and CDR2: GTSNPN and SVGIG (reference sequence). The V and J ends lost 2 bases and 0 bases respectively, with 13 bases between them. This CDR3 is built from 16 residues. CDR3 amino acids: CAWSRQRTSTNEKLFF. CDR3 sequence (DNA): TGTGCCTGGAGTCGCCAGAGGACCTCAACTAATGAAAAACTGTTTTTT.

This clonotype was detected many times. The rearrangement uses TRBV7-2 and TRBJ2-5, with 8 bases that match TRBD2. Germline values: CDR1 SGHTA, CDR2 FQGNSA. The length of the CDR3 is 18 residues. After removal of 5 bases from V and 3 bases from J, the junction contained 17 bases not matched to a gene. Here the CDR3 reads CASSPSGLSRGGKETQYF. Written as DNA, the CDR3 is TGTGCCAGCAGCCCGAGCGGTCTTTCCCGGGGGGGCAAAGAGACCCAGTACTTC.

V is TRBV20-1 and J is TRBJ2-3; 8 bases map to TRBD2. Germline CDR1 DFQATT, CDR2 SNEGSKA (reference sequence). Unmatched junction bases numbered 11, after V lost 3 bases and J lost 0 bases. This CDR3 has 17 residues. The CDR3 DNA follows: TGCAGTGCTAGCCGAGCGGGGGCCTCTCTTAGCACAGATACGCAGTATTTT. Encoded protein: CSASRAGASLSTDTQYF.

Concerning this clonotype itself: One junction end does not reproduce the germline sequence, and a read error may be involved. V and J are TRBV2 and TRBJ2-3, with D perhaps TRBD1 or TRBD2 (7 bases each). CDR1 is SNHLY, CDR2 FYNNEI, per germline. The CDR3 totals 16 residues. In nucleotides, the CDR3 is TGTACCAGCAGTGAAAATCCGACAGGGCCGGGGGGTACGCAGTATTTT. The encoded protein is CTSSENPTGPGGTQYF.

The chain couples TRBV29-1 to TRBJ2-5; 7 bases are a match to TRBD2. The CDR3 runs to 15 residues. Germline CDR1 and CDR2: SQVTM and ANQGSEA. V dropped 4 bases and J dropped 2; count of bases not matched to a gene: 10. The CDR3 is CSVAKAGFMQETQYF. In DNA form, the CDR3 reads TGCAGCGTTGCAAAAGCGGGGTTTATGCAAGAGACCCAGTACTTC.

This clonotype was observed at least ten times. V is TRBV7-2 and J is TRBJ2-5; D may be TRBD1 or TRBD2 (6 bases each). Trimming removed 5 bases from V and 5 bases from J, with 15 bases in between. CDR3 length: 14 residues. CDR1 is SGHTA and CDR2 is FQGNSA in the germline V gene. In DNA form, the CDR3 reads TGTGCCAGCAGCCCCTCCGGGGGCAAGGAGACCCAGTACTTC. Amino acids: CASSPSGGKETQYF.

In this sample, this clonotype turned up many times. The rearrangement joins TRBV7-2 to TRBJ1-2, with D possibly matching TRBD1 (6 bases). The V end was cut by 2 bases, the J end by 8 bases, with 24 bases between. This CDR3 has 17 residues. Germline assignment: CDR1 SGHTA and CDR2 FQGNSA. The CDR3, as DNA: TGTGCCAGCAGCTTATACGCCGAACAGGGCTTCGCTTTCGGCTACACCTTC. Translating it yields CASSLYAEQGFAFGYTF.

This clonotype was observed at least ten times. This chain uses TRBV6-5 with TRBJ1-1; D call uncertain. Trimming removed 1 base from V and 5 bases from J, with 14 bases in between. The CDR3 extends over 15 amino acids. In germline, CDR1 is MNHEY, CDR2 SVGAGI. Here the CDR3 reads CASSYLRGGRTEAFF. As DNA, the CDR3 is TGTGCCAGCAGTTACTTACGGGGAGGGAGAACTGAAGCTTTCTTT.

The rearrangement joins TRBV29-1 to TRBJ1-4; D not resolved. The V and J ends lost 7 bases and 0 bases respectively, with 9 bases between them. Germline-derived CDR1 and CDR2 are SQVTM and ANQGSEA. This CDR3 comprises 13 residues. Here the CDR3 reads CSGHLATNEKLFF. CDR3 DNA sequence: TGCAGCGGGCATCTTGCAACTAATGAAAAACTGTTTTTT.

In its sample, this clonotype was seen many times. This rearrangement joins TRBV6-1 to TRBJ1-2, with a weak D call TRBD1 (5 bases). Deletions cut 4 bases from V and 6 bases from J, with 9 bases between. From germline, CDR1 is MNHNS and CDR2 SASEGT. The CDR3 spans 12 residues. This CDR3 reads CASSAARDGYTF. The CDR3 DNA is TGTGCCAGCAGTGCGGCCAGGGATGGCTACACCTTC.

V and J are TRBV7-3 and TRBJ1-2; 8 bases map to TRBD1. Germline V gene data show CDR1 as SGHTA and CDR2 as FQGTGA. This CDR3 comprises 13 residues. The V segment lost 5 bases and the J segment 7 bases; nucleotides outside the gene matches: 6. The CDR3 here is CASSSGQGGGYTF. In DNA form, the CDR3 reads TGTGCCAGCAGCAGCGGACAGGGAGGTGGCTACACCTTC.

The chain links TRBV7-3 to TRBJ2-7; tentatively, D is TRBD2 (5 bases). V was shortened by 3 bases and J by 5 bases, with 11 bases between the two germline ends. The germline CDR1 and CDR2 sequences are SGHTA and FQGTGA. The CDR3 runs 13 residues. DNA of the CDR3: TGTGCCAGCAGCTTTACGGGGAGCCACGAGCAGTACTTC. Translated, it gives CASSFTGSHEQYF. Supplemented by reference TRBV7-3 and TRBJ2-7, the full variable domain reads GAGVSQTPSNKVTEKGKYVELRCDPISGHTALYWYRQSLGQGPEFLIYFQGTGAADDSGLPNDRFFAVRPEGSVSTLKIQRTERGDSAVYLCASSFTGSHEQYFGPGTRLTVT.

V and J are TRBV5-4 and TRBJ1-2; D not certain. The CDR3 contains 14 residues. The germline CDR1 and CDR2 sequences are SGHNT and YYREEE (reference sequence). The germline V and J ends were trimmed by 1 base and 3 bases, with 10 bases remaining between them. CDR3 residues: CASSLMWADYGYTF. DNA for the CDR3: TGTGCCAGCAGCTTGATGTGGGCGGACTATGGCTACACCTTC.